The sequence of this T cell receptor (beta chain) was determined in a study of long-term antiretroviral therapy in people with HIV. Study results and limitations: The study found narrower CDR3 length ranges in HIV repertoires than in controls.

The run of the v3.0 immunoSEQ assay was at survey level. Method: immunoSEQ multiplex PCR; TCRdb's copy keeps in-frame clones and lacks some. Here the sample spans 27,000 or so clones, around four fifths being singletons. Comment on this clone: Its matching antigen is unknown.

V shed 4 bases and J 3 bases; nucleotides not matched to a gene: 9. The CDR3 has 15 amino acids. Germline values: CDR1 SGDLS, CDR2 YYNGEE. This receptor was obtained from a man aged 18 to 29 with HIV. The chain has TRBV9 and TRBJ1-2, with 7 bases lining up with TRBD1. The specimen was unsorted PBMCs, collected 0.8 years before starting antiretroviral therapy. In nucleotides, the CDR3 is TGTGCCAGCAGCATCCGAACCACAGGGGACTATGGCTACACCTTC. As protein: CASSIRTTGDYGYTF.